Shown below are 19 T cell receptor beta chains from a single sample sequenced in a study of PD-1 blockade in classical Hodgkin lymphoma. Every patient relapsed after autologous stem cell transplantation, and brentuximab vedotin exposure varied. The data were produced by immunoSEQ multiplex PCR, yet TCRdb's version contains in-frame clones alone and is incomplete. This sample has 89,000 or so clones, with about 90% found just once. The sequences come from peripheral blood mononuclear cells (PBMCs), collected before the second cycle of nivolumab. Source of these receptors: a human donor with classical Hodgkin lymphoma.

The V call is TRBV19, the J call TRBJ2-7; no definite D call. Germline V gene data show CDR1 as LNHDA and CDR2 as SQIVND (reference sequence). V lost 6 bases to trimming and J lost 7 bases, with 4 bases between them. CDR3 length equals 9 residues. The CDR3, as DNA: TGTGCCAGTAGGGCTGAGCAGTACTTC. Amino acids: CASRAEQYF. Variable domain in full (rest from reference TRBV19 and TRBJ2-7): DGGITQSPKYLFRKEGQNVTLSCEQNLNHDAMYWYRQDPGQGLRLIYYSQIVNDFQKGDIAEGYSVSREKKESFPLTVTSAQKNPTAFYLCASRAEQYFGPGTRLTVT.

The chain is built from TRBV5-6 and TRBJ2-2; D not certain. CDR1 and CDR2 (germline): SGHDT, YYEEEE. This CDR3 is 15 amino acids long. The V gene lost 1 base and the J gene lost 1 base, with 8 bases spanning the gap. The CDR3 region has the DNA TGTGCCAGCAGCTTGATGTGGGAGAACACCGGGGAGCTGTTTTTT. Translation: CASSLMWENTGELFF.

This chain connects TRBV11-2 to TRBJ1-1, with D maybe TRBD1 (5 bases). CDR1 and CDR2 from the germline V gene are SGHAT and FQNNGV. There are 13 residues in the CDR3. V was pared by 5 bases and J by 5 bases, with 12 bases between. The CDR3 nucleotides read TGTGCCAGCAGCCGAGGCAGGGAGACTGAAGCTTTCTTT. It yields the protein CASSRGRETEAFF.

The rearrangement links TRBV5-1 to TRBJ2-2; possibly TRBD1 or TRBD2 for D (6 bases each). V lost 3 bases, J lost 5 bases, and 32 bases lay in between. The germline V gene has CDR1 SGHRS and CDR2 YFSETQ. The CDR3 covers 21 residues. This CDR3 reads CASSSRQGMEGGYRSTGELFF. The CDR3 nucleotides are TGCGCCAGCAGCTCGCGCCAGGGGATGGAGGGCGGCTACAGGTCGACCGGGGAGCTGTTTTTT.

The chain employs TRBV23-1 and TRBJ2-7, with D maybe TRBD1 (6 bases). TRBV23-1 is identified as an open reading frame with a role that is uncertain. V lost 0 bases and J lost 1, with 13 bases in between. The CDR3 has 16 amino acids. The CDR3 DNA reads TGCGCCAGCAGTCAATCCCAACAGGGCCCTTCCTACGAGCAGTACTTC. This translates into CASSQSQQGPSYEQYF.

The rearrangement links TRBV30 to TRBJ1-3, with D uncertain. V was trimmed by 0 bases and J by 1 base, leaving 13 bases between them. The CDR3 sequence is 16 residues long. The germline V gene encodes CDR1 GTSNPN and CDR2 SVGIG (reference sequence). CDR3 amino acids: CAWSVKMVSSGNTIYF. The CDR3 coding sequence is TGTGCCTGGAGTGTAAAAATGGTTTCTTCTGGAAACACCATATATTTT.

V usage is TRBV28 and J usage is TRBJ2-1; a weak D match, TRBD2 (5 bases). From germline, CDR1 is MDHEN and CDR2 SYDVKM. The CDR3 covers 15 residues. The V end was cut by 4 bases, the J end by 5 bases, with 15 bases between. CDR3 sequence reads: CASSSPGSYDNEQFF. CDR3 sequence (DNA): TGTGCCAGCAGTTCCCCGGGGAGTTATGACAATGAGCAGTTCTTC.

This sequence joins TRBV7-6 and TRBJ2-3; either TRBD1 or TRBD2 may supply D (5 bases each). In germline, CDR1 is SGHVS, CDR2 FNYEAQ. This CDR3 is built from 13 residues. V was trimmed by 5 bases and J by 4 bases, leaving 10 bases between them. DNA of the CDR3: TGTGCCAGCAGCCTAGGGACCTCAGATACGCAGTATTTT. As protein: CASSLGTSDTQYF.

The V and J genes are TRBV30 and TRBJ1-1, with a possible D match to TRBD1 (5 bases). Germline V CDR1 and CDR2: GTSNPN, SVGIG (reference sequence). This CDR3 spans 19 amino acids. Trimming removed 1 base at V and 5 bases at J, with 29 bases between. The CDR3 coding sequence is TGTGCCTGGAGTGATGGGCGACCCATTTCGCGCCGAGGGGTAACTGAAGCTTTCTTT. This codes for CAWSDGRPISRRGVTEAFF.

The chain carries TRBV2 and TRBJ1-5; 9 nucleotides line up with TRBD1. Per the germline V gene, CDR1 is SNHLY and CDR2 is FYNNEI. The CDR3 spans 15 residues. V lost 4 bases, J lost 7 bases, and 8 bases stayed unmatched. In nucleotides, the CDR3 is TGTGCCAGCAGTGGGGGACAGGGACTAGGGCAGCCCCAGCATTTT. The encoded protein is CASSGGQGLGQPQHF. Full variable domain (missing parts from reference TRBV2 and TRBJ1-5): EPEVTQTPSHQVTQMGQEVILRCVPISNHLYFYWYRQILGQKVEFLVSFYNNEISEKSEIFDDQFSVERPDGSNFTLKIRSTKLEDSAMYFCASSGGQGLGQPQHFGDGTRLSIL.

The chain carries TRBV5-5 and TRBJ1-3, with D perhaps TRBD1 (5 bases). V was clipped by 4 bases and J by 3 bases, with 11 bases between them. The CDR3 consists of 14 residues. Per germline, CDR1 SGHKS and CDR2 YYEKEE (reference sequence). CDR3 DNA sequence: TGTGCCAGCAGCCAGGGTTCGTTTGGAAACACCATATATTTT. It codes for CASSQGSFGNTIYF.

The chain joins TRBV29-1 to TRBJ1-1, with 7 bases aligning to TRBD1. Germline V lookup: CDR1 SQVTM, CDR2 ANQGSEA. This CDR3 has 15 residues. V was pared by 5 bases and J by 3 bases, with 12 bases of the junction left unmatched. The CDR3 protein is CSVFGRDRDHTEAFF. The CDR3 nucleotides are TGCAGCGTTTTCGGCCGGGACAGAGACCACACTGAAGCTTTCTTT.

The V and J genes are TRBV7-3 and TRBJ2-5; D uncertain. The J call is doubtful: the DNA matches TRBJ2-7 better. CDR1 and CDR2 from the germline V gene are SGHTA and FQGTGA. This CDR3 is 14 amino acids long. The CDR3 loop is CASSPKGRPYEQYF. The CDR3 DNA reads TGTGCCAGCAGCCCGAAGGGTAGGCCGTACGAGCAGTACTTC.

V and J are TRBV7-9 and TRBJ1-5; D uncertain. Germline V gene sequence: CDR1 SEHNR, CDR2 FQNEAQ (reference sequence). Deletions cut 1 base from V and 3 bases from J, with 19 bases between. The CDR3 runs 18 residues. CDR3 protein: CASSLERLGAGSNQPQHF. As DNA, the CDR3 is TGTGCCAGCAGCTTAGAACGCCTCGGCGCGGGTTCCAATCAGCCCCAGCATTTT. Full variable domain (rest looked up from reference TRBV7-9 and TRBJ1-5): DTGVSQNPRHKITKRGQNVTFRCDPISEHNRLYWYRQTLGQGPEFLTYFQNEAQLEKSRLLSDRFSAERPKGSFSTLEIQRTEQGDSAMYLCASSLERLGAGSNQPQHFGDGTRLSIL.

V and J are TRBV27 and TRBJ1-2; D is uncertain. Germline CDR1 and CDR2: MNHEY and SMNVEV (reference sequence). The germline V and J ends were trimmed by 3 bases and 4 bases, with 12 bases remaining between them. CDR3 size: 14 residues. Here the CDR3 DNA reads TGTGCCAGCAGTTTCTCTACAGCGTTCTATGGCTACACCTTC. Translating it yields CASSFSTAFYGYTF.

Points on this clone: One junction end does not reproduce the germline sequence, and a read error may be involved. The chain recombines TRBV28 with TRBJ1-3; no clear D gene. CDR1 and CDR2 from the germline V gene are MDHEN and SYDVKM. CDR3 length: 13 amino acids. CDR3 sequence (DNA): TGTGCCGGCAGTTTGTTGCAGGGAAACACCATATATTTT. Its translation is CAGSLLQGNTIYF.

This chain joins TRBV27 and TRBJ2-7; possible D gene TRBD1, 5 bases. The CDR3 totals 13 residues. Germline CDR1 reads MNHEY; CDR2 reads SMNVEV (reference sequence). Trimming cost V 4 bases and J 2 bases, with 9 bases left between them. The CDR3 protein is CASSSSTAYEQYF. The DNA for the CDR3 is TGTGCCAGCAGTTCGTCGACAGCCTACGAGCAGTACTTC.

The chain has TRBV5-6 and TRBJ1-2, with 12 bases identical to TRBD1. Germline V CDR1 and CDR2: SGHDT, YYEEEE. With V trimmed by 3 bases and J by 7 bases, 7 bases remained unmatched. The CDR3 is made up of 15 amino acids. CDR3 DNA sequence: TGTGCCAGCAGCTCCCGGGACAGGGGGCCGCGTGGCTACACCTTC. Protein product: CASSSRDRGPRGYTF.

This chain joins TRBV5-1 and TRBJ2-1; D call uncertain. Germline CDR1 and CDR2: SGHRS and YFSETQ. The CDR3 loop spans 18 amino acids. Trimming left V 3 bases short and J 0 bases short, with 19 bases between. This CDR3 reads CASSYKGWAASSYNEQFF. For the CDR3, the DNA is TGCGCCAGCAGCTATAAGGGTTGGGCAGCAAGCTCCTACAATGAGCAGTTCTTC.